A selection of T cell receptor beta chains follows, all from one sample in a study of T-cell reconstitution after alpha-beta-depleted transplantation in children. MiXCR, applied by TCRdb to the PCR reads, yields one record per CDR3 protein. The data hold about 540,000 distinct CDR3 sequences, with about 18% observed a single time. The sequencing here drew on PBMCs from the stem cell graft donor, taken from the stem cell graft. These receptors all stem from a human donor who donated a stem cell graft to a child with acute lymphoblastic leukemia. Each CDR3 is given with its conserved first and last residue. The D gene is left open where the match is weak. Some rows mark clone size as missing; the rest say once, few, many or name a class of expanded clone.

j_call clone_size v_call d_call cdr3_aa cdr3_nt
TRBJ2-1 - TRBV2 - CASNRANNEQFF TGTGCCAGCAACCGCGCCAACAATGAGCAGTTCTTC
TRBJ1-4 - TRBV20-1 - CSARDEIGNEKLFF TGCAGTGCTAGGGACGAAATTGGGAATGAAAAACTGTTTTTT
TRBJ1-6 few TRBV4-1 - CASSSTEISPLHF TGCGCCAGCAGTTCCACTGAGATATCACCCCTCCACTTT
TRBJ2-2 - TRBV7-8 TRBD2 CASSQREGNTGELFF TGTGCCAGCAGCCAGCGGGAGGGGAACACCGGGGAGCTGTTTTTT
TRBJ2-5 few TRBV7-2 - CASSPLRYTFQETQYF TGTGCCAGCAGCCCCCTTAGGTATACCTTCCAAGAGACCCAGTACTTC
TRBJ2-3 few TRBV6-1 - CASSDGVWRDTQYF TGTGCCAGCAGCGATGGAGTCTGGAGAGATACGCAGTATTTT
TRBJ2-2 few TRBV5-1 TRBD2 CASSLVSLAGVRELFF TGCGCCAGCAGCTTGGTTTCACTAGCGGGAGTCCGGGAGCTGTTTTTT
TRBJ1-2 few TRBV5-5 - CASSGILERGGYTF TGTGCCAGCAGCGGGATCTTGGAACGGGGCGGCTACACCTTC
TRBJ2-7 - TRBV29-1 - CSVEIWGNKQYF TGCAGCGTTGAAATATGGGGGAACAAGCAGTACTTC
TRBJ2-2 - TRBV29-1 - CSVRGGSGELFF TGCAGCGTTAGGGGGGGGTCCGGGGAGCTGTTTTTT
TRBJ2-7 few TRBV20-1 TRBD1 CSAQRQGVSYEQYF TGCAGTGCCCAGAGACAGGGGGTTTCCTACGAGCAGTACTTC
TRBJ2-1 - TRBV6-2/TRBV6-3 TRBD2 CASSYSRAASGRWEQFF TGTGCCAGCAGTTACTCAAGGGCGGCTAGCGGGAGGTGGGAGCAGTTCTTC
TRBJ1-5 few TRBV3-1 - CASSQEPNQPQHF TGTGCCAGCAGCCAGGAACCTAATCAGCCCCAGCATTTT
TRBJ2-1 - TRBV20-1 - CSARGGLTEQFF TGCAGTGCTAGAGGAGGACTAACTGAGCAGTTCTTC
TRBJ1-5 - TRBV5-5 - CASSLDGGASNQPQHF TGTGCCAGCAGCTTGGACGGGGGGGCGAGCAATCAGCCCCAGCATTTT
TRBJ1-5 many TRBV27 - CASSLWGGSGQPQHF TGTGCCAGCAGTTTATGGGGGGGTAGTGGGCAGCCCCAGCATTTT
TRBJ2-1 few TRBV5-1 TRBD1 CASSPRGTGGSEQFF TGCGCCAGCAGTCCAAGGGGGACAGGGGGCAGTGAGCAGTTCTTC